This is a list of T cell receptor beta chains from one sample in a study of T cell responses to AZD1222 COVID-19 vaccine. Sequencing used immunoSEQ multiplex PCR; TCRdb keeps in-frame clones, though not all of them. The repertoire holds about 56,000 clones, with about 90% as singletons. The sequencing here drew on peripheral blood, taken on day 0 of AZD1222 vaccination. Every receptor here comes from an adult in good health. Each CDR3 is given with its conserved first and last residue. D genes are given only for firm matches. The size field is filled for only some rows; it gives once, few, many or a size class.

clone size: -; D gene: -; J gene: TRBJ1-2; V gene: TRBV7-9; CDR3 DNA: TGTGCCAGCAGTAGAGACAGCTATGGCTACACCTTC; CDR3 protein: CASSRDSYGYTF
clone size: -; D gene: -; J gene: TRBJ2-7; V gene: TRBV15; CDR3 DNA: TGTGCCACCAGCAGAGAGGTGGATGTCCGCTACGAGCAGTACTTC; CDR3 protein: CATSREVDVRYEQYF
clone size: -; D gene: TRBD1; J gene: TRBJ2-7; V gene: TRBV3-1/TRBV3-2; CDR3 DNA: TGTGCCAGCAGCCTGACAGGGGCCCTCTACTTC; CDR3 protein: CASSLTGALYF
clone size: -; D gene: -; J gene: TRBJ2-1; V gene: TRBV5-4; CDR3 DNA: TGTGCCAGCAGCTCCCCAGGGGGGGATCTGAGTGAGCAGTTCTTC; CDR3 protein: CASSSPGGDLSEQFF
clone size: -; D gene: TRBD2; J gene: TRBJ2-7; V gene: TRBV4-2; CDR3 DNA: TGTGCCAGCAGCCTCCCGGGAGCGGGGGCCTACGAGCAGTACTTC; CDR3 protein: CASSLPGAGAYEQYF
clone size: -; D gene: TRBD1; J gene: TRBJ2-1; V gene: TRBV24-1; CDR3 DNA: TGTGCCACCGGGACAGGGGCTAGCGGACCGCGGCAGTTCTTC; CDR3 protein: CATGTGASGPRQFF
clone size: -; D gene: -; J gene: TRBJ2-3; V gene: TRBV11-3; CDR3 DNA: TGTGCCAGCAGCTTAGGAGAAAGCACAGATACGCAGTATTTT; CDR3 protein: CASSLGESTDTQYF
clone size: -; D gene: -; J gene: TRBJ2-5; V gene: TRBV19; CDR3 DNA: TGTGCCAGTAGTATAGGGCAGTCTTTGCAAGAGACCCAGTACTTC; CDR3 protein: CASSIGQSLQETQYF
clone size: -; D gene: -; J gene: TRBJ2-7; V gene: TRBV11-2; CDR3 DNA: TGTGCCAGCAGCCCATTACAGCGTTCAAGCTCCTACGAGCAGTACTTC; CDR3 protein: CASSPLQRSSSYEQYF
clone size: -; D gene: -; J gene: TRBJ1-5; V gene: TRBV30; CDR3 DNA: TGTGCCTGGACTTTGGGTGGCAATCAGCCCCAGCATTTT; CDR3 protein: CAWTLGGNQPQHF
clone size: -; D gene: TRBD1; J gene: TRBJ1-2; V gene: TRBV6-5; CDR3 DNA: TGTGCCAGCAGGTCAGGACAGGGGAACTATGGCTACACCTTC; CDR3 protein: CASRSGQGNYGYTF
clone size: -; D gene: -; J gene: TRBJ2-3; V gene: TRBV11-2; CDR3 DNA: TGTGCCAGCAGCTTAGGGGCTTTTACTACAGATACGCAGTATTTT; CDR3 protein: CASSLGAFTTDTQYF
clone size: -; D gene: -; J gene: TRBJ2-7; V gene: TRBV19; CDR3 DNA: TGTGCCAGTAGTGATCAAGGACTGGATACCAACGAGCAGTACTTC; CDR3 protein: CASSDQGLDTNEQYF
clone size: -; D gene: -; J gene: TRBJ2-1; V gene: TRBV4-2; CDR3 DNA: TGTGCCAGCAGCCAAGTAATCCGGGAGAAAGCGAATGAGCAGTTCTTC; CDR3 protein: CASSQVIREKANEQFF
clone size: -; D gene: -; J gene: TRBJ1-1; V gene: TRBV10-2; CDR3 DNA: TGCGCCAGCAGTGAAAGGACAGTGAACACTGAAGCTTTCTTT; CDR3 protein: CASSERTVNTEAFF
clone size: -; D gene: -; J gene: TRBJ1-6; V gene: TRBV27; CDR3 DNA: TGTGCCAGCAGTTGGGATAGTCGTTCACCCCTCCACTTT; CDR3 protein: CASSWDSRSPLHF
clone size: -; D gene: -; J gene: TRBJ2-1; V gene: TRBV3-1/TRBV3-2; CDR3 DNA: TGTGCCAGCAGCCCTCGGAGGGGCGATGAGCAGTTCTTC; CDR3 protein: CASSPRRGDEQFF
clone size: -; D gene: TRBD1; J gene: TRBJ1-5; V gene: TRBV30; CDR3 DNA: TGTGCCTGGAGTGCCGGGACAGCAATAGGCCTCTATAGCAATCAGCCCCAGCATTTT; CDR3 protein: CAWSAGTAIGLYSNQPQHF
clone size: -; D gene: -; J gene: TRBJ2-2; V gene: TRBV25-1; CDR3 DNA: TGTGCCAGCAGTGTCCCGGGATCGGGGAACACCGGGGAGCTGTTTTTT; CDR3 protein: CASSVPGSGNTGELFF
clone size: -; D gene: -; J gene: TRBJ1-4; V gene: TRBV10-3; CDR3 DNA: TGTGCCATCAGTGAAGGCACTTCGGATGAAAAACTGTTTTTT; CDR3 protein: CAISEGTSDEKLFF
clone size: once; D gene: TRBD2; J gene: TRBJ2-3; V gene: TRBV10-2; CDR3 DNA: TGCGCCAGCAGGGCGGGAGGGCCTTCAGATACGCAGTATTTT; CDR3 protein: CASRAGGPSDTQYF
clone size: -; D gene: -; J gene: TRBJ2-1; V gene: TRBV9; CDR3 DNA: TGTGCCAGCAGCGTAGTCCCGGGGAAGGGTGAGCAGTTCTTC; CDR3 protein: CASSVVPGKGEQFF
clone size: once; D gene: TRBD1; J gene: TRBJ1-4; V gene: TRBV30; CDR3 DNA: TGTGCCTTCACAGGGGATTCGGCAGTTAATGAAAAACTGTTTTTT; CDR3 protein: CAFTGDSAVNEKLFF
clone size: -; D gene: -; J gene: TRBJ1-1; V gene: TRBV19; CDR3 DNA: TGTGCCAGTAGTATTTTGAGGGGCACTGAAGCTTTCTTT; CDR3 protein: CASSILRGTEAFF
clone size: few; D gene: -; J gene: TRBJ2-7; V gene: TRBV10-3; CDR3 DNA: TGTGCCATACATAATGACTCGCCCTACGAGCAGTACTTC; CDR3 protein: CAIHNDSPYEQYF
clone size: -; D gene: -; J gene: TRBJ2-7; V gene: TRBV3-1/TRBV3-2; CDR3 DNA: TGTGCCAGCCGGTTCGGGCAGGGGATCGGCGAGCAGTACTTC; CDR3 protein: CASRFGQGIGEQYF
clone size: -; D gene: TRBD1; J gene: TRBJ2-5; V gene: TRBV24-1; CDR3 DNA: TGTGCCACCAGTGGCGGATGGACAGGGGGCGGAGGAGAGACCCAGTACTTC; CDR3 protein: CATSGGWTGGGGETQYF
clone size: -; D gene: -; J gene: TRBJ1-5; V gene: TRBV27; CDR3 DNA: TGTGCCAGCAGCGCAGGGCTCAATCAGCCCCAGCATTTT; CDR3 protein: CASSAGLNQPQHF
clone size: once; D gene: -; J gene: TRBJ2-5; V gene: TRBV6-5; CDR3 DNA: TGTGCCAGCCATCCGGGGGCCGTCCCGAAGACCCAGTACTTC; CDR3 protein: CASHPGAVPKTQYF
clone size: -; D gene: TRBD1; J gene: TRBJ1-6; V gene: TRBV2; CDR3 DNA: TGTGCCAGCTTACAGGGGGCTGGGGGGAATTCACCCCTCCACTTT; CDR3 protein: CASLQGAGGNSPLHF
clone size: -; D gene: -; J gene: TRBJ2-5; V gene: TRBV3-1/TRBV3-2; CDR3 DNA: TGTGCCAGCAGCCCTAGGGGCAGGACAACGGAGACCCAGTACTTC; CDR3 protein: CASSPRGRTTETQYF
clone size: -; D gene: -; J gene: TRBJ2-5; V gene: TRBV6-2/TRBV6-3; CDR3 DNA: TGTGCCAGCAGTGCTCTCCCGGGGGCACCCCAAGAGACCCAGTACTTC; CDR3 protein: CASSALPGAPQETQYF
clone size: -; D gene: TRBD1; J gene: TRBJ2-7; V gene: TRBV7-9; CDR3 DNA: TGTGCCAGCAGCTTAGGGCAGGGGGACTACGAGCAGTACTTC; CDR3 protein: CASSLGQGDYEQYF
clone size: -; D gene: -; J gene: TRBJ1-1; V gene: TRBV7-2; CDR3 DNA: TGTGCCAGCTCCCCCGCCGGGGTGATTGAAGCTTTCTTT; CDR3 protein: CASSPAGVIEAFF
clone size: -; D gene: TRBD1; J gene: TRBJ1-4; V gene: TRBV4-1; CDR3 DNA: TGCGCCAGCAGCCATAGACAGGGAGCAACTAATGAAAAACTGTTTTTT; CDR3 protein: CASSHRQGATNEKLFF
clone size: -; D gene: TRBD1; J gene: TRBJ1-3; V gene: TRBV30; CDR3 DNA: TGTGCCTGGACCGGGGACAGGGAATTTGGGCGCTCTGGAAACACCATATATTTT; CDR3 protein: CAWTGDREFGRSGNTIYF
clone size: -; D gene: TRBD2; J gene: TRBJ2-1; V gene: TRBV6-5; CDR3 DNA: TGTGCCAGTTCGACTAGCGGGAGGTACAATGAGCAGTTCTTC; CDR3 protein: CASSTSGRYNEQFF
clone size: few; D gene: -; J gene: TRBJ2-7; V gene: TRBV30; CDR3 DNA: TGTGCCTGGACCGCGGGGACGGCGACCTACGAGCAGTACTTC; CDR3 protein: CAWTAGTATYEQYF
clone size: -; D gene: -; J gene: TRBJ1-1; V gene: TRBV19; CDR3 DNA: TGTGCCAGTAGTAAGTCTCGGGACACCCTGAACACTGAAGCTTTCTTT; CDR3 protein: CASSKSRDTLNTEAFF
clone size: -; D gene: TRBD1; J gene: TRBJ1-1; V gene: TRBV29-1; CDR3 DNA: TGCAGCGGGGACAGGGGGGGCACTGAAGCTTTCTTT; CDR3 protein: CSGDRGGTEAFF
clone size: -; D gene: -; J gene: TRBJ1-5; V gene: TRBV28; CDR3 DNA: TGTGCCAGCACCAGCCTCCCTCGGGGTCAGCCCCAGCATTTT; CDR3 protein: CASTSLPRGQPQHF
clone size: -; D gene: -; J gene: TRBJ2-7; V gene: TRBV10-2; CDR3 DNA: TGCGCCAGCAGTGAGCTCAGGGGCGCCCAGGGGTACGAGCAGTACTTC; CDR3 protein: CASSELRGAQGYEQYF
clone size: -; D gene: -; J gene: TRBJ2-6; V gene: TRBV12-5; CDR3 DNA: TGTGCTAGTGGTCCGGGGAATTCTGGGGCCAACGTCCTGACTTTC; CDR3 protein: CASGPGNSGANVLTF
clone size: -; D gene: -; J gene: TRBJ2-7; V gene: TRBV5-5; CDR3 DNA: TGTGCCAGCAGCTTGGGGGACACCCCCTACGAGCAGTACTTC; CDR3 protein: CASSLGDTPYEQYF
clone size: -; D gene: -; J gene: TRBJ2-1; V gene: TRBV27; CDR3 DNA: TGTGCCAGCAGTCCCAGGGTCAGGGCTAATGAGCAGTTCTTC; CDR3 protein: CASSPRVRANEQFF